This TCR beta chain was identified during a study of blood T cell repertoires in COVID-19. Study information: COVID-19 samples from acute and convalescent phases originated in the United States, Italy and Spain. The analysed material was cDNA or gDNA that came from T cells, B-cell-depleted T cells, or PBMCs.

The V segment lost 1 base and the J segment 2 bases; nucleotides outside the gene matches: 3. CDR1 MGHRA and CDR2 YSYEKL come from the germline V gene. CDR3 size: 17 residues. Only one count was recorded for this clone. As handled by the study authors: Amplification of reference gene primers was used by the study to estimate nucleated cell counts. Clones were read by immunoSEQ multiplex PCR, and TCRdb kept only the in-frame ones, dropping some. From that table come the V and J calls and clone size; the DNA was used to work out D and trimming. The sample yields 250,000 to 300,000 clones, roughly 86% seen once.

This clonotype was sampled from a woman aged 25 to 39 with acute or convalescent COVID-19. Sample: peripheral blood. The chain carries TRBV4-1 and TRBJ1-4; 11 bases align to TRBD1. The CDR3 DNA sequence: TGCGCCAGCAGCCAAGGGGACAGGGGGGCTACTAATGAAAAACTGTTTTTT. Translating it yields CASSQGDRGATNEKLFF.